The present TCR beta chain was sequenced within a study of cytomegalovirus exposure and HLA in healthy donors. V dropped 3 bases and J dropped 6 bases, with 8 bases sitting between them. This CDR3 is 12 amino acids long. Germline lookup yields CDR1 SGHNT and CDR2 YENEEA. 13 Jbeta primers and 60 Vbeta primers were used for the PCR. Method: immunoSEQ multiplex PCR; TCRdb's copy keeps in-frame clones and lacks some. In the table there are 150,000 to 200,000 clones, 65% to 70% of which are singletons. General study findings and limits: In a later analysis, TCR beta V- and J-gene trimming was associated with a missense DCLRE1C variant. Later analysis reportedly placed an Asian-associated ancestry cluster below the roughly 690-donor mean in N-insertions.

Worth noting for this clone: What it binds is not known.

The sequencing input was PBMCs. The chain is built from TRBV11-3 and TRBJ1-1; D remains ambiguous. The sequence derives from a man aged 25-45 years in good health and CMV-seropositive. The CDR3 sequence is CASSFWASEAFF. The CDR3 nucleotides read TGTGCCAGCAGCTTCTGGGCTTCTGAAGCTTTCTTT. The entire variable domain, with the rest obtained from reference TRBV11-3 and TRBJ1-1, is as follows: EAGVVQSPRYKIIEKKQPVAFWCNPISGHNTLYWYLQNLGQGPELLIRYENEEAVDDSQLPKDRFSAERLKGVDSTLKIQPAELGDSAVYLCASSFWASEAFFGQGTRLTVV.